The clone carrying this T cell receptor (beta chain) came up many times. Its antigen is undetermined. The entry originates in a study of T cells in Graves' hyperthyroidism and ophthalmopathy. Whole-study context: Staff took peripheral blood when the initial diagnosis was made, before any treatment began. The study, taken as a whole, reports: Also found in blood were most expanded thyroid clonotypes above 0.001. The authors' 13 V-J model separated ophthalmopathy from stable hyperthyroidism.

Each diagnosis was grounded in clinical symptoms, serum thyroxine and TRAb, thyroid ultrasound, and orbital computed tomography. Researchers took RNA transcripts and amplified the TCR beta CDR3 regions from them. The TCR CDR3 first-round RT-PCR relied on the HTBI primer set. TCRdb fed the multiplex PCR reads into MiXCR, producing one record per CDR3 protein. The sample has nearly 600,000 distinct CDR3 sequences, approximately 14% seen once; the top ten hold 7% to 9%. J was trimmed by 5 bases and V by 9 bases; bases with no gene match: 8. Germline lookup yields CDR1 ENHRY and CDR2 SYGVKD. The CDR3 is 14 residues long.

The material sequenced was blood. The genes are TRBV10-3 and TRBJ1-5; 9 nucleotides align to TRBD1. The source of this sequence is a woman aged 18-30 years with Graves' ophthalmopathy. CDR3 in DNA: TGTGCCATACAGGGGGCCGGGGGGGATCAGCCCCAGCATTTT. Its protein is CAIQGAGGDQPQHF.